The 3 T cell receptor beta chains below all came from one sample that was sequenced in a study of early T cells in non-severe SARS-CoV-2 infection (TCRdb year 2021). Libraries were made using 5' RACE. Sequencing was carried out with a NextSeq 500. Clones were called with MiXCR by TCRdb after fastp trimmed the public reads at Q25, and only in-frame beta chains were retained. Records with the same CDR3 protein are collapsed into one entry carrying the most frequent genes and DNA. In all, the sample holds about 60,000 distinct CDR3 sequences, and about 5.6% of those were seen once. Roughly 7% of the sample lies in the top ten. The sequenced material came from whole blood. All receptors derive from an adult who was a healthcare worker with PCR-confirmed SARS-CoV-2 infection or an uninfected control (not recorded which).

The chain joins TRBV30 to TRBJ1-1; D perhaps matches TRBD1 (5 bases). Between the trimmed V and J ends, which lost 0 bases and 1 base, there was a span of 12 bases. The CDR3 is 15 amino acids. Germline V gives CDR1 GTSNPN, CDR2 SVGIG (reference sequence). The CDR3 loop reads CAWSVRWGTNTEAFF. Written as DNA, the CDR3 is TGTGCCTGGAGTGTACGTTGGGGGACGAACACTGAAGCTTTCTTT. Based on the CDR3 plus reference TRBV30 and TRBJ1-1, the full variable domain is SQTIHQWPATLVQPVGSPLSLECTVEGTSNPNLYWYRQAAGRGLQLLFYSVGIGQISSEVPQNLSASRPQDRQFILSSKKLLLSDSGFYLCAWSVRWGTNTEAFFGQGTRLTVV.

This clonotype was seen many times. This chain uses TRBV6-6 with TRBJ2-1; a weak D match, TRBD1 (5 bases). Germline V CDR1 and CDR2: MNHNY, SVGAGI (reference sequence). This CDR3 contains 12 residues. Trimming left V 5 bases short and J 14 bases short, with 16 bases between. Here the CDR3 DNA reads TGTGCCAGCAGTCCCCCCGACAGCAAGAAGTTCTTC. Its protein product is CASSPPDSKKFF.

This clonotype was picked up a small number of times. This chain uses TRBV30 with TRBJ2-7, with D hard to call. CDR3 size: 13 residues. Germline V lookup: CDR1 GTSNPN, CDR2 SVGIG (reference sequence). Trimming stripped 0 bases from V and 9 bases from J, with 15 bases between. The CDR3 DNA reads TGTGCCTGGAGTGTCATCGCAGGATCCGGGCAGTACTTC. Protein: CAWSVIAGSGQYF.